The clone carrying this T cell receptor (beta chain) was counted a few times. This sample was included in a study of type 1 and type 2 diabetes patients. This CDR3 has 14 residues. Germline lookup yields CDR1 SEHNR and CDR2 FQNEAQ (reference sequence). Trimming took 7 bases from V and 5 from J; bases not matched to a gene: 8. Amplification started from genomic DNA. The TCR beta CDR3 region was amplified using 30 forward and 13 reverse primers. TCRdb recomputed calls from the multiplex PCR reads with MiXCR, one row per CDR3 protein. Altogether some 250,000 distinct CDR3 sequences are present, 47% being singletons, with the ten largest covering approximately 14%.

This rearrangement joins TRBV7-9 to TRBJ1-1; 9 bases fit TRBD1. The receptor was derived from a man younger than 35 with type 2 diabetes. The sequencing input was peripheral blood mononuclear cells (PBMCs). CDR3 DNA: TGTGCCAGCACCCCGACAGGGGGATATACTGAAGCTTTCTTT. It encodes CASTPTGGYTEAFF.